The 13 T cell receptor beta chains below come from one sample, sequenced in a study of PD-1 blockade in classical Hodgkin lymphoma. Time point denoted: cycle 4 day 1 (C4D1), after 6 weeks of nivolumab. Following autologous stem cell transplantation, relapse occurred in every patient, and exposure to brentuximab vedotin varied. Clones were read by immunoSEQ multiplex PCR, and TCRdb kept only the in-frame ones, dropping some. Seen here are about 20,000 clones, about 80% observed once, and the top ten hold more than 5.5%. Sequenced here: peripheral blood mononuclear cells (PBMCs), sampled before the fourth cycle of nivolumab. Source of these receptors: a human donor with classical Hodgkin lymphoma.

The rearrangement links TRBV5-4 to TRBJ2-1; a possible D gene is TRBD2 (6 bases). The V gene lost 4 bases and the J gene lost 4 bases, with 12 bases spanning the gap. CDR1 SGHNT and CDR2 YYREEE come from the germline V gene (reference sequence). This CDR3 contains 14 residues. CDR3 nucleotides: TGTGCCAGCAGCCTTGTGGGGACTTACAATGAGCAGTTCTTC. It encodes CASSLVGTYNEQFF.

The CDR3 DNA follows: TGTGCCAGCAGCAAAGCGCTTGGACAGGGGCCGACCCAAGAGACCCAGTACTTC. This gives the protein CASSKALGQGPTQETQYF. This chain connects TRBV21-1 to TRBJ2-5; the table calls TRBD1, which could not be checked here. TRBV21-1 is listed as a pseudogene. The length of the CDR3 is 18 residues.

The rearrangement joins TRBV2 to TRBJ2-3; no clear D. Germline assignment: CDR1 SNHLY and CDR2 FYNNEI. This CDR3 contains 14 residues. Trimming shortened V by 4 bases and J by 6 bases, and 14 bases separated the two germline ends. In nucleotides, the CDR3 is TGTGCCAGCAGTGGTGGATATAGGTTTGATACGCAGTATTTT. It encodes CASSGGYRFDTQYF. Full variable domain (missing parts from reference TRBV2 and TRBJ2-3): EPEVTQTPSHQVTQMGQEVILRCVPISNHLYFYWYRQILGQKVEFLVSFYNNEISEKSEIFDDQFSVERPDGSNFTLKIRSTKLEDSAMYFCASSGGYRFDTQYFGPGTRLTVL.

The gene calls are TRBV25-1 and TRBJ2-3; D unclear. V lost 3 bases to trimming and J lost 1 base, with 14 bases between them. CDR3 length equals 16 residues. Germline loops: CDR1 MGHDK, CDR2 SYGVNS. The CDR3 protein is CASSDRALVGTDTQYF. In nucleotides, the CDR3 is TGTGCCAGCAGTGACCGGGCGCTGGTAGGCACAGATACGCAGTATTTT. Full variable domain (remainder filled in from reference TRBV25-1 and TRBJ2-3): EADIYQTPRYLVIGTGKKITLECSQTMGHDKMYWYQQDPGMELHLIHYSYGVNSTEKGDLSSESTVSRIRTEHFPLTLESARPSHTSQYLCASSDRALVGTDTQYFGPGTRLTVL.

The chain combines TRBV4-3 with TRBJ1-1; 7 bases are a match to TRBD1. V trimming: 3 bases; J trimming: 4 bases; junction bases outside the gene matches: 5. Germline CDR1 and CDR2: LGHNA and YSLEER. This CDR3 comprises 14 residues. The CDR3 region is CASSHDRVFTEAFF. The CDR3 coding sequence is TGCGCCAGCAGCCACGACAGGGTCTTCACTGAAGCTTTCTTT.

The V call is TRBV18, the J call TRBJ1-2; the D gene is possibly TRBD1 (6 bases). Trimming cost V 4 bases and J 4 bases, with 19 bases left between them. The CDR3 has 16 amino acids. Germline values: CDR1 KGHSH, CDR2 LQKENI. The chain's CDR3 is CASSQGTSGRGYGYTF. The CDR3 nucleotides are TGTGCCAGCTCACAAGGGACATCCGGTAGAGGCTATGGCTACACCTTC.

The chain combines TRBV25-1 with TRBJ1-4, with TRBD1 as a possible D gene (6 bases). CDR3 length equals 16 residues. The germline V and J ends were trimmed by 4 bases and 0 bases, with 12 bases remaining between them. Germline V gives CDR1 MGHDK, CDR2 SYGVNS. The CDR3 reads CASSVAGEPTNEKLFF. In DNA, the CDR3 is TGTGCCAGCAGTGTGGCAGGGGAACCAACTAATGAAAAACTGTTTTTT.

V usage is TRBV5-4 and J usage is TRBJ2-2, with 8 nucleotides matching TRBD2. Trimming took 3 bases from V and 4 from J; bases not matched to a gene: 5. The CDR3 is 15 amino acids. Germline CDR1 and CDR2: SGHNT and YYREEE (reference sequence). CDR3 nucleotides: TGTGCCAGCAGCTCCGGGACTAGACCCACCGGGGAGCTGTTTTTT. Protein sequence: CASSSGTRPTGELFF.

This CDR3 is CASSRPGLGDEKLFF. The CDR3 nucleotides read TGTGCCAGCAGTCGGCCGGGCCTGGGGGATGAAAAACTGTTTTTT. This rearrangement joins TRBV6-5 to TRBJ1-4; tentative D call: TRBD1 (5 bases). CDR1 is MNHEY, CDR2 SVGAGI, per germline. Trimming took 5 bases from V and 6 from J, leaving 16 bases between them. This CDR3 is 15 amino acids long.

As to this clone: Other DNA sequences in this specimen translate into the identical CDR3. The gene calls are TRBV7-6 and TRBJ2-7; D uncertain. Trimming took off 4 bases at V and 4 bases at J, with 11 bases between the two ends. This CDR3 is built from 13 residues. From germline, CDR1 is SGHVS and CDR2 FNYEAQ. The CDR3 DNA sequence: TGTGCCAGCAGCTCCGGGCCGAATTACGAGCAGTACTTC. This codes for CASSSGPNYEQYF.

The rearrangement uses TRBV6-6 and TRBJ2-1; no clear D gene. Germline-derived CDR1 and CDR2 are MNHNY and SVGAGI (reference sequence). The germline V and J ends were trimmed by 0 bases and 4 bases, with 10 bases remaining between them. The CDR3 extends over 15 amino acids. CDR3 loop: CASSYSNPVYNEQFF. The CDR3, as DNA: TGTGCCAGCAGTTACTCGAATCCAGTATACAATGAGCAGTTCTTC.

The V and J genes are TRBV6-6 and TRBJ2-7; possible D gene TRBD2, 5 bases. This CDR3 comprises 15 residues. Germline V lookup: CDR1 MNHNY, CDR2 SVGAGI (reference sequence). V gave up 0 bases and J gave up 5 bases, with 14 bases separating them. The chain's CDR3 is CASSYSSGSVHEQYF. For the CDR3, the DNA is TGTGCCAGCAGTTACTCGAGCGGATCGGTCCACGAGCAGTACTTC.

The J gene is TRBJ1-2, the V gene TRBV4-3; no definite D call. This CDR3 comprises 15 residues. The germline gives CDR1 LGHNA, CDR2 YSLEER. V lost 2 bases, J lost 8 bases, and 18 bases lay in between. The CDR3 DNA reads as TGCGCCAGCAGCCAAAACCTACCTCTTAACGCAGGCTACACCTTC. It codes for CASSQNLPLNAGYTF.